This T cell receptor beta chain was identified in a study of blood T cells in healthy people across ages. The use of a sample-barcoded 5' primer and a J-beta primer mix characterized a second PCR of roughly 6 to 11 cycles. TCRdb independently ran MiXCR on the 5' RACE reads; one entry per CDR3 protein. The table lists some 1,800,000 distinct CDR3 sequences, approximately 40% of them singletons. Germline V gene data show CDR1 as LNHNV and CDR2 as YYDKDF (reference sequence). The CDR3 consists of 16 residues. The V end lost 3 bases, the J end lost 13 bases, and 25 bases lay between the germline ends. The gene calls are TRBV15 and TRBJ2-4, with D perhaps given as TRBD1 or TRBD2 (6 bases each). The sequenced sample was blood. This receptor was identified in a human donor in good health. The CDR3 nucleotides read TGTGCCACCAGCAGTGGGGGGCCGTTCTCTTGGAATGAGCAGTACTTC. This sequence encodes CATSSGGPFSWNEQYF.